The clone carrying this TCR beta chain showed up just once. Its antigen is as yet unknown. Some clones are missing from TCRdb's copy, which holds only in-frame ones; the method was immunoSEQ multiplex PCR. The top ten clones hold approximately 0.13% of a sample with 2 million to 2.5 million clones, approximately 95% of them seen once. The data were obtained in a study of shared clonotypes between healthy human individuals. Across the study: Each donor had three CD4 naive, three CD4 memory, two CD8 naive and one CD8 memory plate. Study-wide points: A handful of donors showed sharing of about 4.8% of naive CD4 clonotypes.

The CDR3 runs to 15 residues. Germline CDR1 MNHEY, CDR2 SVGAGI. The junction had 7 bases not matched to a gene; V was cut back by 6 bases and J by 8 bases. Healthy HIV-negative adults without recent acute infections or vaccinations served as donors. The receptor's source is a man between 18 and 29 years old in good health. The specimen sequenced was naive CD4+ T cells sorted from blood. The sample's subset: CD45RA+ positively selected. This sequence joins TRBV6-5 and TRBJ1-6; TRBD1 aligns across 10 bases. The CDR3 loop reads CASSPGTGVYSPLHF. For the CDR3, the DNA is TGTGCCAGCAGCCCTGGGACAGGGGTTTATTCACCCCTCCACTTT.